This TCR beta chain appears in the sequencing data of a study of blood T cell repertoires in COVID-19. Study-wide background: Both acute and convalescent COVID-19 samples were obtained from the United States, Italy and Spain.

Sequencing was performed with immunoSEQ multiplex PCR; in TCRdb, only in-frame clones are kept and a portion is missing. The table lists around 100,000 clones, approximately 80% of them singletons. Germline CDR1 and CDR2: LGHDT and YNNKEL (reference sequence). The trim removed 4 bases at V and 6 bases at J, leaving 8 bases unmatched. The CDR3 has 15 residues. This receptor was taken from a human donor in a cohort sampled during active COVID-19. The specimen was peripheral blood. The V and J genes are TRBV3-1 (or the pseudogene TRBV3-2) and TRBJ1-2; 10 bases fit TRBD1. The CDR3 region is CASSPLTGTGDGYTF. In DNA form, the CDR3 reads TGTGCCAGCAGCCCCCTCACCGGGACAGGGGATGGCTACACCTTC.